One and the same sample provided the 23 T cell receptor beta chains below, sequenced in a study of response to subunit inactivated influenza vaccine. Each CDR3 protein is one row after TCRdb ran MiXCR on the RT-PCR reads. The sample lists a few hundred thousand distinct CDR3 sequences, 13% to 15% seen once, with roughly 10% in the top ten. The source was PBMCs from blood, collected 11 to 12 days after vaccination. The receptor set was obtained from a man aged 45-65 years who received an inactivated influenza vaccine.

The chain recombines TRBV7-2 with TRBJ2-5; D possibly corresponds to TRBD2 (5 bases). The CDR3 sequence is 17 residues long. CDR1 is SGHTA and CDR2 is FQGNSA in the germline V gene. Trimming stripped 6 bases from V and 1 base from J, with 21 bases between. CDR3 amino acids: CASSEKGARISQETQYF. CDR3 DNA sequence: TGTGCCAGCAGTGAAAAGGGAGCGCGAATCAGCCAAGAGACCCAGTACTTC.

V usage is TRBV5-1 and J usage is TRBJ2-5; 7 bases match TRBD1. The CDR3 has 15 residues. The germline gives CDR1 SGHRS, CDR2 YFSETQ. V was pared by 1 base and J by 2 bases, with 5 bases of the junction left unmatched. CDR3 loop: CASSLSGTAQETQYF. The CDR3, as DNA: TGCGCCAGCAGCTTGTCCGGGACAGCACAAGAGACCCAGTACTTC.

The sample holds one count of this clonotype. This chain uses TRBV19 with TRBJ1-1; D gene unclear. CDR3 length: 10 residues. V dropped 6 bases and J dropped 8 bases, with 7 bases sitting between them. Germline assignment: CDR1 LNHDA and CDR2 SQIVND (reference sequence). CDR3 protein: CASRGDEAFF. CDR3 bases: TGTGCCAGTAGAGGAGACGAAGCTTTCTTT.

CDR3 in amino acids: CASSQEYRGALEQFF. In nucleotides, the CDR3 is TGCGCCAGCAGCCAGGAATACAGGGGGGCCCTTGAGCAGTTCTTC. The chain couples TRBV4-3 to TRBJ2-1; 8 bases are shared with TRBD1. V trimming: 3 bases; J trimming: 9 bases; junction bases outside the gene matches: 10. Germline V CDR1 and CDR2: LGHNA, YSLEER. The length of the CDR3 is 15 residues.

The chain has TRBV28 and TRBJ1-2; D might be TRBD1 (5 bases). Germline V gives CDR1 MDHEN, CDR2 SYDVKM. CDR3 length: 13 amino acids. V lost 4 bases and J 8 bases, leaving 14 bases between the germline ends. DNA for the CDR3: TGTGCCAGCAGTTCCGGACATCGTAGGGGCTACACCTTC. This translates into CASSSGHRRGYTF.

The rearrangement links TRBV15 to TRBJ2-4; 7 positions match TRBD2. Unmatched junction bases numbered 5, after V lost 0 bases and J lost 0 bases. The length of the CDR3 is 17 residues. CDR1 and CDR2 from the germline V gene are LNHNV and YYDKDF (reference sequence). The CDR3 here is CATSRDSPSGAKNIQYF. DNA of the CDR3: TGTGCCACCAGCAGAGATAGTCCTAGCGGAGCCAAAAACATTCAGTACTTC.

This clonotype was seen repeatedly, ten times or more. The chain joins TRBV19 to TRBJ1-4; D not certain. The CDR3 runs to 15 residues. The germline gives CDR1 LNHDA, CDR2 SQIVND (reference sequence). V was clipped by 5 bases and J by 3 bases, with 13 bases between them. The CDR3 is CASSYRRRPNEKLFF. CDR3 DNA sequence: TGTGCCAGTAGTTATCGACGGCGACCTAATGAAAAACTGTTTTTT.

The chain links TRBV29-1 to TRBJ2-7, with 8 positions matching TRBD1. Germline CDR1 reads SQVTM; CDR2 reads ANQGSEA. The length of the CDR3 is 12 residues. V lost 6 bases to trimming and J lost 4 bases; unmatched junction nucleotides: 5. Here the CDR3 DNA reads TGCAGCGTGGGGGACAGGATTTACGAGCAGTACTTC. Residues: CSVGDRIYEQYF.

The chain uses TRBV7-8 and TRBJ2-3; 8 bases are shared with TRBD2. This CDR3 has 13 amino acids. The germline CDR1 and CDR2 sequences are SGHVS and FQNEAQ. J was trimmed by 14 bases and V by 11 bases; bases with no gene match: 18. CDR3 sequence: CAPTGRREVGSYF. The CDR3 nucleotides read TGTGCCCCTACCGGGCGGCGGGAGGTCGGTTCGTATTTT.

This clonotype has more than one count but fewer than ten. DNA of the CDR3: TGCAGCGTTGAAGACGGACTAGCGGAGAGGGCTCAAGAGACCCAGTACTTC. Translating it yields CSVEDGLAERAQETQYF. This chain joins TRBV29-1 and TRBJ2-5, with 10 bases lining up with TRBD2. Losses at the gene ends were 0 bases for V and 2 bases for J; bases not matched to a gene: 9. CDR1 and CDR2 (germline): SQVTM, ANQGSEA. CDR3 size: 17 residues. The full variable domain, in which reference TRBV29-1 and TRBJ2-5 provide the parts outside the CDR3, is SAVISQKPSRDICQRGTSLTIQCQVDSQVTMMFWYRQQPGQSLTLIATANQGSEATYESGFVIDKFPISRPNLTFSTLTVSNMSPEDSSIYLCSVEDGLAERAQETQYFGPGTRLLVL.

In its sample, this clonotype was seen a few times. The chain uses TRBV27 and TRBJ2-7; D may be TRBD1 (5 bases). V was pared by 5 bases and J by 8 bases, with 13 bases between. This CDR3 spans 12 amino acids. Germline V lookup: CDR1 MNHEY, CDR2 SMNVEV (reference sequence). This chain's CDR3 is CASSPQGAQQYF. The CDR3 nucleotides are TGTGCCAGCAGTCCCCAAGGGGCACAGCAGTACTTC.

This chain links TRBV9 with TRBJ2-1; D remains unclear. Deletions cut 3 bases from V and 3 bases from J, with 16 bases between. Germline V gene sequence: CDR1 SGDLS, CDR2 YYNGEE. CDR3 length: 16 amino acids. The CDR3 coding sequence is TGTGCCAGCAGCGCCCCCCTAGACGGCAGCTACAATGAGCAGTTCTTC. Amino acid sequence: CASSAPLDGSYNEQFF.

This clonotype was counted at least ten times. This rearrangement joins TRBV3-1 to TRBJ2-7; 7 bases map to TRBD2. This CDR3 contains 16 residues. The junction had 7 bases not matched to a gene; V was cut back by 0 bases and J by 2 bases. The germline V gene has CDR1 LGHDT and CDR2 YNNKEL (reference sequence). The CDR3 coding sequence is TGTGCCAGCAGCCAAGAAACCGGGAGGTTGACCTACGAGCAGTACTTC. This encodes CASSQETGRLTYEQYF.

This clonotype was recorded a few times. The rearrangement joins TRBV20-1 to TRBJ2-3; weak D call: TRBD2 (8 bases). The germline V gene encodes CDR1 DFQATT and CDR2 SNEGSKA (reference sequence). The V gene lost 4 bases and the J gene lost 2 bases, with 19 bases spanning the gap. The CDR3 runs to 16 residues. The CDR3 here is CSANRGSGETTDTQYF. The CDR3 DNA reads TGCAGTGCTAACAGGGGTAGCGGGGAGACCACAGATACGCAGTATTTT.

The chain recombines TRBV20-1 with TRBJ2-7, with TRBD1 identical over 7 bases. J lost 1 base, V lost 3 bases, and 9 bases had no gene match. This CDR3 region has 15 residues. CDR1 DFQATT and CDR2 SNEGSKA come from the germline V gene (reference sequence). CDR3 nucleotides: TGCAGTGCTAGCCACCGGGACAGCCTTTCCTACGAGCAGTACTTC. Protein product: CSASHRDSLSYEQYF.

In its sample, this clonotype was seen a few times. This chain connects TRBV9 to TRBJ1-2; 8 bases align to TRBD1. J lost 9 bases, V lost 3 bases, and 10 bases had no gene match. CDR3 length: 14 amino acids. The germline V gene has CDR1 SGDLS and CDR2 YYNGEE. CDR3 nucleotides: TGTGCCAGCAGCGAGGGAGTGGGACAGGCTCGCTACACCTTC. Residues: CASSEGVGQARYTF.

V usage is TRBV29-1 and J usage is TRBJ1-4; 9 positions match TRBD1. The ends lost 7 bases at V and 7 bases at J; junction bases unmatched: 7. Germline CDR1 is SQVTM and CDR2 is ANQGSEA. This CDR3 is 13 amino acids long. The CDR3 nucleotides read TGCAGCGCGGTACAGGGGGCAGGTGAAAAACTGTTTTTT. Translation gives CSAVQGAGEKLFF. The entire variable domain, with the rest obtained from reference TRBV29-1 and TRBJ1-4, is as follows: SAVISQKPSRDICQRGTSLTIQCQVDSQVTMMFWYRQQPGQSLTLIATANQGSEATYESGFVIDKFPISRPNLTFSTLTVSNMSPEDSSIYLCSAVQGAGEKLFFGSGTQLSVL.

The V gene is TRBV20-1, the J gene TRBJ2-3; maybe TRBD2 (6 bases). Trimming left V 2 bases short and J 1 base short, with 16 bases between. The CDR3 extends over 16 amino acids. The V gene's germline CDR1 is DFQATT and CDR2 SNEGSKA (reference sequence). The CDR3 DNA reads as TGCAGTGCTAGAAGACTCCAGCGGGCCGGCACAGATACGCAGTATTTT. Its protein product is CSARRLQRAGTDTQYF.

The chain recombines TRBV6-2 or TRBV6-3 with TRBJ2-1; 10 bases are a match to TRBD2. The J segment lost 10 bases and the V segment lost 1 base, leaving 22 bases of the junction unmatched. The CDR3 has 20 residues. Per germline, CDR1 MNHEY and CDR2 SVGEGT. The CDR3 region is CASSYCGLADLPCSTNEQFF. The CDR3 DNA is TGTGCCAGCAGTTACTGCGGACTAGCGGATCTACCCTGTTCAACGAACGAGCAGTTCTTC.

In this sample, this clonotype turned up a few times. The chain couples TRBV11-2 to TRBJ2-1; 12 nucleotides agree with TRBD1. Germline CDR1 and CDR2: SGHAT and FQNNGV. This CDR3 contains 16 residues. The trim removed 1 base at V and 9 bases at J, leaving 7 bases unmatched. In DNA, the CDR3 is TGTGCCAGCAGCTTAGGAGGGACAGGGGGCCAGCGTGAGCAGTTCTTC. Amino acid sequence: CASSLGGTGGQREQFF.

This clonotype has more than one count but fewer than ten. The rearrangement uses TRBV29-1 and TRBJ2-2; 8 nucleotides agree with TRBD1. Germline assignment: CDR1 SQVTM and CDR2 ANQGSEA. After removal of 3 bases from V and 4 bases from J, the junction contained 4 bases not matched to a gene. This CDR3 is built from 14 residues. The CDR3 loop reads CSVEGQVGTGELFF. The DNA of the CDR3 is TGCAGCGTTGAGGGACAGGTCGGCACCGGGGAGCTGTTTTTT.

This chain joins TRBV29-1 and TRBJ2-1, with D tentatively TRBD1 or TRBD2 (5 bases each). V was shortened by 0 bases and J by 9 bases, with 9 bases between the two germline ends. The CDR3 has 12 residues. CDR1 and CDR2 (germline): SQVTM, ANQGSEA. The CDR3 is CSVEDGGGEQFF. CDR3 DNA: TGCAGCGTTGAAGACGGTGGGGGTGAGCAGTTCTTC.

This clonotype was detected only a few times. The chain carries TRBV4-1 and TRBJ1-5; tentatively, D is TRBD1 (6 bases). Germline V gene data show CDR1 as MGHRA and CDR2 as YSYEKL. The CDR3 spans 14 residues. V lost 5 bases to trimming and J lost 2 bases, with 10 bases between them. In DNA form, the CDR3 reads TGCGCCAGCAGCAATAACAGGGGCAATCAGCCCCAGCATTTT. Amino acids: CASSNNRGNQPQHF.